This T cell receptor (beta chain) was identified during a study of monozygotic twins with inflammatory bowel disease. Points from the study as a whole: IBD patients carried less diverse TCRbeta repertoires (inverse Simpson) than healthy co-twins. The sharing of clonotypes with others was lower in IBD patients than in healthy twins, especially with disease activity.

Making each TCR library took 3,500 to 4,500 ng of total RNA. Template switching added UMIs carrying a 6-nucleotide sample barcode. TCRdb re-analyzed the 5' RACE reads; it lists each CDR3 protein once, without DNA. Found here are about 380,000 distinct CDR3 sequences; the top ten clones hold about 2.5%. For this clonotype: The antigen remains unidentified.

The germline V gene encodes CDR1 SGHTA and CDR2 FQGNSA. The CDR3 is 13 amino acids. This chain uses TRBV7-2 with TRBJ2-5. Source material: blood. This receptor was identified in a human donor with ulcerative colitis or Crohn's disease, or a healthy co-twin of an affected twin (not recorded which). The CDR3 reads CASSFVPLETQYF.